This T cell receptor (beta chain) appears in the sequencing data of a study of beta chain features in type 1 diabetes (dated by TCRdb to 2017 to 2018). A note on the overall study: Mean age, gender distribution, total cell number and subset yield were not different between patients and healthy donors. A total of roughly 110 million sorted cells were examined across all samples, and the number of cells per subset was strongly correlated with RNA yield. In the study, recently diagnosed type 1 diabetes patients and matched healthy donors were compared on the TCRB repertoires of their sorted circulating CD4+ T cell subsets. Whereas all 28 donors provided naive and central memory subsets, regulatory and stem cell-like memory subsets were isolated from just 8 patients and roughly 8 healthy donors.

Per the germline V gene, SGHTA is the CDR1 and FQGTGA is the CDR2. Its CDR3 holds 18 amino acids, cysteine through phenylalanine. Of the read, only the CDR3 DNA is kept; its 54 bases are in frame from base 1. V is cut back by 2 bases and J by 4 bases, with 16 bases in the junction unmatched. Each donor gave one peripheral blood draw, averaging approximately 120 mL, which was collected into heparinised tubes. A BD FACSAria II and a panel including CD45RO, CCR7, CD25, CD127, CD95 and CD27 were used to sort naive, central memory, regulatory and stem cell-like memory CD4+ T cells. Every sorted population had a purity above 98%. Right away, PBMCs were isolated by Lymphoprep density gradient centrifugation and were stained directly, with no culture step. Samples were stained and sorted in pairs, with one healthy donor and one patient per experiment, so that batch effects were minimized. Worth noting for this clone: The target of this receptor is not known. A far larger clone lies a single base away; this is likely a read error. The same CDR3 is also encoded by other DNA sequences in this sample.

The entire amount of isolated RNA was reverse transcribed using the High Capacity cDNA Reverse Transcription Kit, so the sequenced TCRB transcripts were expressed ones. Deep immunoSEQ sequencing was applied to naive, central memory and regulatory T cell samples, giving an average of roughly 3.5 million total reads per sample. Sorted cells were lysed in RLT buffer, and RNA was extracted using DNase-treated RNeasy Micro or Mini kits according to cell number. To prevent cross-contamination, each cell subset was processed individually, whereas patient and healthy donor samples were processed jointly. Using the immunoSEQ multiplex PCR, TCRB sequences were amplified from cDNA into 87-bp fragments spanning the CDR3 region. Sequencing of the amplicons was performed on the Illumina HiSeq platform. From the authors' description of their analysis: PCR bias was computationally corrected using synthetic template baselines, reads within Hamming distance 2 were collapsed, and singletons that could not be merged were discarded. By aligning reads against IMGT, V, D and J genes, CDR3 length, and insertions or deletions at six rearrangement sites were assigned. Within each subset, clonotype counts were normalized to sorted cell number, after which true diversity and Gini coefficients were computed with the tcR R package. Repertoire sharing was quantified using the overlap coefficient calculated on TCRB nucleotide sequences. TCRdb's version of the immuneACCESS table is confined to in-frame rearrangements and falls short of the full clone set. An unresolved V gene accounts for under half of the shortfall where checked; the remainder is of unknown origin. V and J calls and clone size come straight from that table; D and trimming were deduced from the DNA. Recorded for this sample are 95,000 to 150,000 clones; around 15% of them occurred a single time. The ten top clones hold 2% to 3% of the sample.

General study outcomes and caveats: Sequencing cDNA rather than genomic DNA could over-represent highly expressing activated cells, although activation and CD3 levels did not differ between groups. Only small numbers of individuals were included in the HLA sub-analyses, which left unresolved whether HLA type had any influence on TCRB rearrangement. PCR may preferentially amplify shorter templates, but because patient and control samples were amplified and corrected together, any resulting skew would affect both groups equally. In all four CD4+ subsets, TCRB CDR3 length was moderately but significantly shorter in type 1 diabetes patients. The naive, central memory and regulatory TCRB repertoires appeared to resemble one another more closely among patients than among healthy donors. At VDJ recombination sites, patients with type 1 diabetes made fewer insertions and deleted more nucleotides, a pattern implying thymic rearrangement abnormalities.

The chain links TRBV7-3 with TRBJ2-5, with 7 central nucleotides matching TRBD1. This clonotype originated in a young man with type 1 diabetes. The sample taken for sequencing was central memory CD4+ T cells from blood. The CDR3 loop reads CASSLRPPDRTGPETQYF. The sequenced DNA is TGTGCCAGCAGCTTACGGCCCCCGGACAGGACGGGGCCAGAGACCCAGTACTTC.